This record looks at one T cell receptor (beta chain) sequence and its context. This entry comes from a study of blood T cell repertoires in COVID-19. Study-level background: Donors in the United States, Italy and Spain gave samples during acute or convalescent COVID-19.

Donors were grouped by their self-reported clinical history. As handled by the study authors: From reference gene primer amplification, estimates of nucleated cell counts were derived. The repertoire was sequenced with immunoSEQ multiplex PCR; TCRdb's copy has only in-frame clones and lacks some. V and J calls plus clone size are reproduced from that table; the DNA served to infer D and trimming. The table records around 400,000 clones, over 80% of them present only once. CDR1 and CDR2 (germline): LGHDT, YNNKEL (reference sequence). The V gene end was trimmed by 1 base and the J gene end by 4 bases; junction bases not matched to a gene: 16. This CDR3 has 19 residues.

Material for sequencing was PBMCs or T cells enriched from blood (not recorded which). This TCR came from a woman aged 50 to 60 who had recovered from COVID-19. The chain couples TRBV3-1 (or the pseudogene TRBV3-2) to TRBJ2-5, with 9 bases fitting TRBD2. CDR3 loop: CASSQVLGLAGRPVETQYF. For the CDR3, the DNA is TGTGCCAGCAGCCAAGTTCTGGGTCTAGCGGGGAGACCGGTAGAGACCCAGTACTTC.